This T cell receptor beta chain emerged from a study of control samples from healthy donors and cancer patients. Trimming stripped 6 bases from V and 0 bases from J, with 15 bases between. The CDR3 consists of 16 residues. Germline-derived CDR1 and CDR2 are WNHNN and SYGVQD (reference sequence). The assay was immunoSEQ multiplex PCR, and TCRdb's table has in-frame clones only and misses some. The sample includes under 200,000 clones, 80% to 90% of them seen just once. The clonotype originates from a woman aged 25 to 39 in good health. The chain uses TRBV10-1 and TRBJ2-1; possible D gene TRBD1, 5 bases. Specimen: blood. The CDR3 DNA sequence: TGCGCCAGCAGCCCCCTTGGGGCCGGCTCCTACAATGAGCAGTTCTTC. Translated, it gives CASSPLGAGSYNEQFF.